The T cell receptor (beta chain) described here comes from a study of T cell repertoires in cytomegalovirus infection. Whole-study findings and limits: Public TCR beta family frequency separated CMV-and-HLA carriers, including in an independent cohort. The ex vivo response was dominated by HLA-C-restricted CMV-specific TCR beta clonotypes.

TCRdb re-analysed the reads in MiXCR, keeping a single row per CDR3 protein. The data contain some 200,000 distinct CDR3 sequences, 30% to 45% of them seen just once; the ten biggest clones take up approximately 60%. The CDR3 has 17 residues. The V gene's germline CDR1 is SGHTA and CDR2 FQGNSA. Trimming cost V 0 bases and J 6 bases; bases outside gene matches: 4. Points on this clonotype: Its antigen is unknown.

The material sequenced was CD8+ T cells from cultured PBMCs, taken from culture after CMV antigen stimulation. This TCR was recovered from a human donor in good health (CMV status not recorded). Some clones in this sample may be carry-over from other donors' samples. V is TRBV7-2 and J is TRBJ2-2, with TRBD2 identical over 13 bases. The CDR3 nucleotides are TGTGCCAGCAGCTTAGCCTTTACTAGCGGGAGGGCCGGGGAGCTGTTTTTT. This sequence encodes CASSLAFTSGRAGELFF.